A selection of T cell receptor beta chains follows, all from one sample in a study of T cells after yellow fever vaccination. One entry per CDR3 protein results from TCRdb running MiXCR on the 5' RACE reads. The repertoire consists of hundreds of thousands of distinct CDR3 sequences, with around 3.6% occurring once and the leading ten covering 23%. Material: PBMCs, obtained on the day of the yellow fever booster vaccination. These receptors came from a man younger than 30 who received the YFV17D yellow fever vaccine. Both conserved end residues are part of each CDR3. A D gene is named only where the DNA matches it firmly. The listing skips clone size in some rows; elsewhere it reads once, few, many or a size class.

J gene: TRBJ1-1; D gene: NA; clone size: NA; V gene: TRBV7-2; CDR3 protein: CASSPYRERGTEAFF; CDR3 DNA: TGTGCCAGCAGCCCATACAGGGAGCGAGGAACTGAAGCTTTCTTT
J gene: TRBJ2-1; D gene: TRBD2; clone size: few; V gene: TRBV20-1; CDR3 protein: CSASTSGGASNEQFF; CDR3 DNA: TGCAGTGCTTCGACTAGCGGGGGTGCTTCTAATGAGCAGTTCTTC
J gene: TRBJ1-6; D gene: NA; clone size: few; V gene: TRBV5-6; CDR3 protein: CASSLNRDSPLHF; CDR3 DNA: TGTGCCAGCAGCCTTAACAGGGATTCACCCCTCCACTTT
J gene: TRBJ1-1; D gene: NA; clone size: many; V gene: TRBV7-9; CDR3 protein: CASSSIGPGELDFF; CDR3 DNA: TGTGCCAGCAGCTCCATCGGGCCGGGCGAGTTGGATTTCTTT
J gene: TRBJ2-3; D gene: TRBD1; clone size: many; V gene: TRBV28; CDR3 protein: CASSLRGGVSADTQYF; CDR3 DNA: TGTGCCAGCAGTTTGAGAGGGGGCGTATCTGCAGATACGCAGTATTTT
J gene: TRBJ2-7; D gene: NA; clone size: few; V gene: TRBV7-7; CDR3 protein: CASSPTLSDFYEQYF; CDR3 DNA: TGTGCCAGCAGCCCGACACTTTCCGATTTCTACGAGCAGTACTTC
J gene: TRBJ2-7; D gene: TRBD1; clone size: few; V gene: TRBV4-1; CDR3 protein: CASSQAQAGGLEQYF; CDR3 DNA: TGCGCCAGCAGCCAAGCCCAGGCAGGGGGCCTCGAGCAGTACTTC
J gene: TRBJ1-5; D gene: NA; clone size: many; V gene: TRBV25-1; CDR3 protein: CASSGPKGQPQHF; CDR3 DNA: TGTGCCAGCAGTGGACCCAAGGGGCAGCCCCAGCATTTT
J gene: TRBJ2-5; D gene: TRBD1; clone size: many; V gene: TRBV27; CDR3 protein: CASSSGGVETQYF; CDR3 DNA: TGTGCCAGCAGCTCAGGGGGTGTAGAGACCCAGTACTTC
J gene: TRBJ1-2; D gene: TRBD1; clone size: NA; V gene: TRBV5-1; CDR3 protein: CASGRDRNYGYTF; CDR3 DNA: TGCGCCAGCGGGCGGGACAGGAACTATGGCTACACCTTC
J gene: TRBJ2-2; D gene: TRBD2; clone size: many; V gene: TRBV12-3/TRBV12-4; CDR3 protein: CASSFPGTSGGGTGELFF; CDR3 DNA: TGTGCCAGCAGTTTTCCTGGGACTAGCGGGGGGGGCACCGGGGAGCTGTTTTTT
J gene: TRBJ1-1; D gene: NA; clone size: NA; V gene: TRBV2; CDR3 protein: CASSGTAEAFF; CDR3 DNA: TGTGCCAGCAGTGGGACAGCTGAAGCTTTCTTT
J gene: TRBJ1-2; D gene: TRBD1; clone size: few; V gene: TRBV6-1; CDR3 protein: CASRDREIYGYTF; CDR3 DNA: TGTGCCAGCCGGGACAGGGAGATCTATGGCTACACCTTC
J gene: TRBJ1-2; D gene: NA; clone size: NA; V gene: TRBV7-2; CDR3 protein: CASSLIQRTIYTF; CDR3 DNA: TGTGCCAGCAGTCTCATCCAACGCACTATCTACACCTTC
J gene: TRBJ2-1; D gene: NA; clone size: many; V gene: TRBV6-2/TRBV6-3; CDR3 protein: CASRDSKVGNEQFF; CDR3 DNA: TGTGCCAGCAGGGACTCTAAGGTAGGGAATGAGCAGTTCTTC
J gene: TRBJ2-5; D gene: TRBD2; clone size: many; V gene: TRBV3-1; CDR3 protein: CASSLRLAGYQETQYF; CDR3 DNA: TGTGCCAGCAGCCTCAGACTAGCGGGGTACCAAGAGACCCAGTACTTC
J gene: TRBJ2-3; D gene: NA; clone size: NA; V gene: TRBV2; CDR3 protein: CASRDRLSTDTQYF; CDR3 DNA: TGTGCCAGCAGAGACAGGCTTAGCACAGATACGCAGTATTTT
J gene: TRBJ1-5; D gene: NA; clone size: few; V gene: TRBV5-5; CDR3 protein: CASSAGTIGQPQHF; CDR3 DNA: TGTGCCAGCAGCGCCGGGACAATCGGTCAGCCCCAGCATTTT
J gene: TRBJ1-1; D gene: NA; clone size: few; V gene: TRBV29-1; CDR3 protein: CSVARSTEAFF; CDR3 DNA: TGCAGCGTTGCCAGGAGCACTGAAGCTTTCTTT
J gene: TRBJ2-1; D gene: NA; clone size: few; V gene: TRBV19; CDR3 protein: CASSLTGTDNEQFF; CDR3 DNA: TGTGCCAGTAGTCTTACCGGGACTGACAATGAGCAGTTCTTC
J gene: TRBJ2-7; D gene: NA; clone size: many; V gene: TRBV7-9; CDR3 protein: CASSSGEAGQYF; CDR3 DNA: TGTGCCAGCAGCTCGGGGGAGGCAGGGCAGTACTTC
J gene: TRBJ2-6; D gene: NA; clone size: NA; V gene: TRBV24-1; CDR3 protein: CATRDSTPGANVLTF; CDR3 DNA: TGTGCCACCCGGGACTCAACCCCTGGGGCCAACGTCCTGACTTTC
J gene: TRBJ2-3; D gene: NA; clone size: many; V gene: TRBV20-1; CDR3 protein: CSAPRGGNTDTQYF; CDR3 DNA: TGCAGTGCCCCCAGGGGGGGGAACACAGATACGCAGTATTTT
J gene: TRBJ2-7; D gene: NA; clone size: NA; V gene: TRBV7-2; CDR3 protein: CASSPEGTHSYEQYF; CDR3 DNA: TGTGCCAGCAGCCCCGAAGGGACACACTCCTACGAGCAGTACTTC
J gene: TRBJ2-3; D gene: NA; clone size: few; V gene: TRBV5-5; CDR3 protein: CASSLQPADTQYF; CDR3 DNA: TGTGCCAGCAGCTTGCAGCCCGCAGATACGCAGTATTTT
J gene: TRBJ1-1; D gene: NA; clone size: many; V gene: TRBV19; CDR3 protein: CASKVGTHNTEAFF; CDR3 DNA: TGTGCCAGTAAAGTTGGCACGCACAACACTGAAGCTTTCTTT
J gene: TRBJ1-1; D gene: NA; clone size: NA; V gene: TRBV19; CDR3 protein: CASSIHPVSTEAFF; CDR3 DNA: TGTGCCAGTAGTATCCATCCGGTTTCGACTGAAGCTTTCTTT
J gene: TRBJ1-5; D gene: NA; clone size: NA; V gene: TRBV20-1; CDR3 protein: CSAGPPAGSQPQHF; CDR3 DNA: TGCAGTGCTGGACCTCCGGCTGGAAGTCAGCCCCAGCATTTT
J gene: TRBJ1-2; D gene: NA; clone size: few; V gene: TRBV4-3; CDR3 protein: CASSRTAGGSNYGYTF; CDR3 DNA: TGCGCCAGCAGCCGAACCGCTGGGGGGTCTAACTATGGCTACACCTTC
J gene: TRBJ1-5; D gene: NA; clone size: few; V gene: TRBV7-2; CDR3 protein: CASSGGGARGF; CDR3 DNA: TGTGCCAGCAGCGGGGGGGGAGCCCGAGGTTTT
J gene: TRBJ1-2; D gene: NA; clone size: few; V gene: TRBV6-5; CDR3 protein: CASSDFYGYTF; CDR3 DNA: TGTGCCAGCAGTGACTTTTATGGCTACACCTTC
J gene: TRBJ1-4; D gene: TRBD1; clone size: NA; V gene: TRBV5-1; CDR3 protein: CASSFGNGTGYEKLFF; CDR3 DNA: TGCGCCAGCAGCTTCGGGAACGGGACAGGGTATGAAAAACTGTTTTTT
J gene: TRBJ2-7; D gene: NA; clone size: NA; V gene: TRBV27; CDR3 protein: CASSFSGQPTYEQYF; CDR3 DNA: TGTGCCAGCAGTTTTTCAGGACAGCCTACCTACGAGCAGTACTTC
J gene: TRBJ2-3; D gene: NA; clone size: many; V gene: TRBV5-1; CDR3 protein: CASSGTGSGPDTQYF; CDR3 DNA: TGCGCCAGCAGCGGAACAGGGTCGGGGCCAGATACGCAGTATTTT
J gene: TRBJ1-3; D gene: NA; clone size: NA; V gene: TRBV15; CDR3 protein: CATSTQGSSGNTIYF; CDR3 DNA: TGTGCCACCAGCACCCAGGGGAGCTCTGGAAACACCATATATTTT
J gene: TRBJ2-5; D gene: TRBD2; clone size: many; V gene: TRBV28; CDR3 protein: CASSLSPSGGEETQYF; CDR3 DNA: TGTGCCAGCAGTTTGTCCCCTAGCGGGGGGGAAGAGACCCAGTACTTC
J gene: TRBJ2-1; D gene: TRBD1; clone size: many; V gene: TRBV4-3; CDR3 protein: CASSQGQGDDEQFF; CDR3 DNA: TGCGCCAGCAGTCAGGGACAGGGGGACGATGAGCAGTTCTTC
J gene: TRBJ2-5; D gene: TRBD2; clone size: many; V gene: TRBV9; CDR3 protein: CASSRGASGLETQYF; CDR3 DNA: TGTGCCAGCAGCCGAGGGGCTAGCGGGTTAGAGACCCAGTACTTC
J gene: TRBJ1-1; D gene: NA; clone size: few; V gene: TRBV15; CDR3 protein: CATSRAPRLNTEAFF; CDR3 DNA: TGTGCCACCAGCAGAGCTCCAAGACTGAACACTGAAGCTTTCTTT
J gene: TRBJ1-1; D gene: NA; clone size: NA; V gene: TRBV12-3/TRBV12-4; CDR3 protein: CASSPRTPNTEAFF; CDR3 DNA: TGTGCCAGCAGTCCAAGGACACCGAACACTGAAGCTTTCTTT
J gene: TRBJ2-4; D gene: NA; clone size: NA; V gene: TRBV21-1; CDR3 protein: CASSKRGGVAKNIQYF; CDR3 DNA: TGTGCCAGCAGCAAGAGGGGGGGGGTAGCCAAAAACATTCAGTACTTC
J gene: TRBJ1-1; D gene: NA; clone size: NA; V gene: TRBV5-1; CDR3 protein: CASSLRVWGSDTEAFF; CDR3 DNA: TGCGCCAGCAGCTTACGGGTGTGGGGGTCAGACACTGAAGCTTTCTTT
J gene: TRBJ1-2; D gene: NA; clone size: many; V gene: TRBV29-1; CDR3 protein: CSVRRIAGSYGYTF; CDR3 DNA: TGCAGCGTCCGACGAATTGCAGGGTCCTATGGCTACACCTTC
J gene: TRBJ2-1; D gene: NA; clone size: many; V gene: TRBV7-8; CDR3 protein: CASSLAARNEQFF; CDR3 DNA: TGTGCCAGCAGCTTAGCGGCCCGGAATGAGCAGTTCTTC
J gene: TRBJ2-3; D gene: TRBD2; clone size: few; V gene: TRBV27; CDR3 protein: CASKAGGPTDTQYF; CDR3 DNA: TGTGCCAGCAAAGCGGGGGGCCCCACAGATACGCAGTATTTT
J gene: TRBJ2-3; D gene: TRBD2; clone size: many; V gene: TRBV19; CDR3 protein: CASSGLAGYTDTQYF; CDR3 DNA: TGTGCCAGTTCCGGACTAGCGGGGTACACAGATACGCAGTATTTT
J gene: TRBJ2-2; D gene: TRBD2; clone size: few; V gene: TRBV5-1; CDR3 protein: CASSIGGASGELFF; CDR3 DNA: TGCGCCAGCAGCATCGGGGGGGCCTCCGGGGAGCTGTTTTTT
J gene: TRBJ1-5; D gene: TRBD1; clone size: few; V gene: TRBV6-5; CDR3 protein: CASSYSGTGRGQPQHF; CDR3 DNA: TGTGCCAGCAGTTACTCGGGGACAGGGCGCGGTCAGCCCCAGCATTTT
J gene: TRBJ2-1; D gene: TRBD2; clone size: many; V gene: TRBV7-2; CDR3 protein: CASSLAPSGGLFF; CDR3 DNA: TGTGCCAGCAGCTTAGCGCCTAGCGGGGGACTGTTCTTC
J gene: TRBJ2-5; D gene: TRBD2; clone size: many; V gene: TRBV7-2; CDR3 protein: CASSLESLASGPYF; CDR3 DNA: TGTGCCAGCAGCTTAGAGAGTTTGGCTAGCGGGCCGTACTTC
J gene: TRBJ1-1; D gene: NA; clone size: few; V gene: TRBV3-1; CDR3 protein: CASSLRDNLWGAEAFF; CDR3 DNA: TGTGCCAGCAGCCTCCGGGACAACCTTTGGGGCGCTGAAGCTTTCTTT
J gene: TRBJ1-4; D gene: NA; clone size: few; V gene: TRBV6-5; CDR3 protein: CASSYSRGNEKLFF; CDR3 DNA: TGTGCCAGCAGTTACTCACGGGGGAATGAAAAACTGTTTTTT
J gene: TRBJ1-1; D gene: NA; clone size: many; V gene: TRBV27; CDR3 protein: CASSLSLGGAGPEAFF; CDR3 DNA: TGTGCCAGCAGTTTATCCCTCGGTGGGGCAGGGCCTGAAGCTTTCTTT
J gene: TRBJ2-5; D gene: NA; clone size: few; V gene: TRBV5-1; CDR3 protein: CASSPRGPEETQYF; CDR3 DNA: TGCGCCAGCAGCCCACGGGGGCCAGAAGAGACCCAGTACTTC
J gene: TRBJ2-5; D gene: NA; clone size: NA; V gene: TRBV7-6; CDR3 protein: CASSFTSGAETQYF; CDR3 DNA: TGTGCCAGCAGCTTCACGTCGGGGGCTGAGACCCAGTACTTC
J gene: TRBJ1-1; D gene: NA; clone size: few; V gene: TRBV4-2; CDR3 protein: CASSQGTMGPNTEAFF; CDR3 DNA: TGTGCCAGCAGCCAAGGTACGATGGGCCCGAACACTGAAGCTTTCTTT
J gene: TRBJ1-5; D gene: NA; clone size: NA; V gene: TRBV29-1; CDR3 protein: CSGRDSNQPQHF; CDR3 DNA: TGCAGCGGCCGGGATAGCAATCAGCCCCAGCATTTT
J gene: TRBJ1-5; D gene: NA; clone size: few; V gene: TRBV20-1; CDR3 protein: CSATTRQSNQPQHF; CDR3 DNA: TGCAGTGCGACCACCCGACAGAGCAATCAGCCCCAGCATTTT
J gene: TRBJ2-7; D gene: TRBD1; clone size: many; V gene: TRBV7-2; CDR3 protein: CASSPDRGSYEQYF; CDR3 DNA: TGTGCCAGCAGCCCCGACAGGGGGTCGTACGAGCAGTACTTC
J gene: TRBJ1-2; D gene: NA; clone size: few; V gene: TRBV9; CDR3 protein: CASNSGANYGYTF; CDR3 DNA: TGTGCCAGCAACTCGGGGGCTAACTATGGCTACACCTTC